This T cell receptor (beta chain) derives from a study of cytomegalovirus exposure and HLA in healthy donors. Method: immunoSEQ multiplex PCR; TCRdb's copy keeps in-frame clones and lacks some. The sample consists of roughly 150,000 clones, 88% of them appearing once. In the case of this clone: Its antigen is unidentified.

Overall study results and limits: Most TCR sequences showed up rarely, but some public TCRs showed up in many donors. Associated with cytomegalovirus, according to the listing, were around 160 TCR beta chains. In vitro checks showed that a few CMV-associated chains really do target CMV antigens. For cytomegalovirus status, the classifier reportedly gave diagnoses with high specificity and sensitivity.

This TCR came from a man aged 18 to 30 in good health and CMV-seronegative. Sample: PBMCs.

The CDR3 region is CAPRGGRSYNEQFF. The CDR3 coding sequence is TGTGCCCCACGCGGCGGGAGATCGTACAATGAGCAGTTCTTC. This sequence joins TRBV2 and TRBJ2-1; 7 bases are shared with TRBD2. From germline, CDR1 is SNHLY and CDR2 FYNNEI. CDR3 size: 14 residues. V lost 11 bases, J lost 4 bases, and 11 bases stayed unmatched.